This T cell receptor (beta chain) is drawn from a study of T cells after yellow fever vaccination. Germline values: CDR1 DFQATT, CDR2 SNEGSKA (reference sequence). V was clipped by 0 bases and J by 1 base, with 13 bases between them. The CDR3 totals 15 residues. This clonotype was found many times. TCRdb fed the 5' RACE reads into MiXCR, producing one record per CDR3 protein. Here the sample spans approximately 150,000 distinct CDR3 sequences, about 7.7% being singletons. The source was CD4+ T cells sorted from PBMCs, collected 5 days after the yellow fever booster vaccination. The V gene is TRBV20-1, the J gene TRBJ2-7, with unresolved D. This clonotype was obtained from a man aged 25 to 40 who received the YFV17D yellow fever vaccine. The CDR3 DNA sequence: TGCAGTGCTAGAGATTTTGAACAGCTATCCTACGAGCAGTACTTC. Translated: CSARDFEQLSYEQYF.